This T cell receptor (beta chain) was identified during a study of T cell changes during pregnancy in multiple sclerosis. Germline CDR1 and CDR2: SGHRS and YFSETQ. CDR3 size: 15 residues. V shed 0 bases and J 2 bases; nucleotides not matched to a gene: 3. Data came from immunoSEQ multiplex PCR; TCRdb stores just in-frame clones and leaves some out. This table holds under 110,000 clones, under 95% found once. Sample: peripheral blood, taken after pregnancy. The chain is built from TRBV5-1 and TRBJ1-2; 8 bases map to TRBD1. The TCR sequence derives from a female donor with multiple sclerosis, enrolled in a pregnancy study. CDR3 coding DNA: TGCGCCAGCAGCTTGGGGGACAGGTTGAACTATGGCTACACCTTC. Its protein is CASSLGDRLNYGYTF.